One sample yielded the 12 T cell receptor beta chains listed below, sequenced in a study of T-cell memory formation after mild COVID-19. In TCRdb, the 5' RACE reads were re-called with MiXCR into one record per CDR3 protein. The top ten hold approximately 4% of the sample, which has 180,000 or so distinct CDR3 sequences, around 10% seen once. The specimen was PBMCs or a T cell subset sorted from them (not recorded which). Receptors were obtained from a man aged 18 to 30 who had mild COVID-19 (a few samples of this study predate the infection). Cell type and time point are not known.

This clonotype showed up many times. This rearrangement joins TRBV7-2 to TRBJ2-7; a possible D gene is TRBD2 (6 bases). The CDR3 consists of 14 residues. CDR1 is SGHTA, CDR2 FQGNSA, per germline. Deletions cut 5 bases from V and 6 bases from J, with 17 bases between. The CDR3 region is CASSPNRGLGEQYV. The CDR3 DNA follows: TGTGCCAGCAGCCCTAATCGGGGGTTGGGCGAGCAGTACGTC.

This clonotype was counted ten times or more. The chain links TRBV20-1 to TRBJ2-3, with 7 bases fitting TRBD2. This CDR3 spans 15 amino acids. The germline gives CDR1 DFQATT, CDR2 SNEGSKA (reference sequence). The V gene end was trimmed by 2 bases and the J gene end by 0 bases; junction bases not matched to a gene: 5. CDR3 nucleotide sequence: TGCAGTGCTAGAAGCTGGCGGGAGAGCACAGATACGCAGTATTTT. This sequence encodes CSARSWRESTDTQYF.

This clonotype was seen only a few times. The chain is built from TRBV5-1 and TRBJ2-5, with D possibly TRBD2 on 6 matching bases. CDR1 and CDR2 from the germline V gene are SGHRS and YFSETQ. Trimming took off 0 bases at V and 5 bases at J, with 14 bases between the two ends. CDR3 length equals 15 residues. CDR3 in DNA: TGCGCCAGCAGCTTGGAGGAGGGAGGAGGCGAGACCCAGTACTTC. The encoded protein is CASSLEEGGGETQYF.

V and J are TRBV3-1 and TRBJ2-1; TRBD1 aligns across 8 bases. The J segment lost 8 bases and the V segment lost 3 bases, leaving 9 bases of the junction unmatched. This CDR3 region has 15 residues. From germline, CDR1 is LGHDT and CDR2 YNNKEL (reference sequence). CDR3 protein: CASSHRQGASDEQFF. The CDR3 DNA follows: TGTGCCAGCAGCCATCGGCAGGGGGCTAGCGATGAGCAGTTCTTC.

This sequence joins TRBV4-2 and TRBJ1-2; D is uncertain. The V gene lost 0 bases and the J gene lost 2 bases, with 10 bases spanning the gap. The CDR3 is 15 residues long. Germline CDR1 and CDR2: LGHNA and YNFKEQ. The DNA of the CDR3 is TGTGCCAGCAGCCAAGATTCGACACTCAACTATGGCTACACCTTC. Protein sequence: CASSQDSTLNYGYTF.

Many counts were recorded for this clonotype. The chain carries TRBV12-3 or TRBV12-4 and TRBJ1-5, with D possibly being TRBD1 (5 bases). Trimming pared 8 bases from V and 4 bases from J, leaving 12 bases between. This CDR3 is built from 13 residues. CDR3 amino acids: CASGTRTNQPQHF. DNA of the CDR3: TGTGCCAGCGGGACCCGAACGAATCAGCCCCAGCATTTT.

This clonotype was counted a few times. The rearrangement links TRBV5-1 to TRBJ2-2; a weak D match, TRBD1 (6 bases). CDR3 size: 14 residues. The ends were cut back, 5 bases at V and 6 bases at J, with 14 bases in the middle. Germline V gives CDR1 SGHRS, CDR2 YFSETQ. CDR3: CASRIHREAGELFF. For the CDR3, the DNA is TGCGCCAGCAGAATACACAGGGAAGCCGGGGAGCTGTTTTTT. The entire variable domain, with the rest obtained from reference TRBV5-1 and TRBJ2-2, is as follows: KAGVTQTPRYLIKTRGQQVTLSCSPISGHRSVSWYQQTPGQGLQFLFEYFSETQRNKGNFPGRFSGRQFSNSRSEMNVSTLELGDSALYLCASRIHREAGELFFGEGSRLTVL.

The rearrangement uses TRBV10-3 and TRBJ2-2; a weak D match, TRBD1 (6 bases). CDR1 is ENHRY and CDR2 is SYGVKD in the germline V gene. V dropped 3 bases and J dropped 3 bases, with 8 bases sitting between them. The CDR3 spans 14 residues. The DNA for the CDR3 is TGTGCCATCAGTGACCAGGGGTACACCGGGGAGCTGTTTTTT. This encodes CAISDQGYTGELFF.

There are many counts of this clonotype. Sequence at one end of the junction differs from germline and may be a read error. The chain has TRBV2 and TRBJ2-5; 10 bases are a match to TRBD2. Looked up from germline, CDR1 is SNHLY and CDR2 is FYNNEI. This CDR3 is 12 amino acids long. This chain's CDR3 is CASSGSGGTPYF. CDR3 coding DNA: TGTGCCAGCAGTGGTAGCGGGGGGACCCCGTACTTC.

This clonotype has ten or more counts. The chain employs TRBV12-3 or TRBV12-4 and TRBJ2-1, with 9 bases matching TRBD1. CDR3 size: 16 residues. Germline trimming cut 6 bases from V and 3 bases from J; bases unmatched to any gene: 9. CDR3: CASSRSGDRVYNEQFF. The CDR3 DNA follows: TGTGCCAGCAGCCGATCGGGGGACAGGGTCTACAATGAGCAGTTCTTC.

The gene calls are TRBV6-1 and TRBJ1-5, with D unclear. The CDR3 is made up of 14 amino acids. V shed 7 bases and J shed 2 bases, with 12 bases lying between them. The V gene's germline CDR1 is MNHNS and CDR2 SASEGT. CDR3 loop: CASTQVWGNQPQHF. The CDR3 bases are TGTGCCAGCACTCAGGTTTGGGGCAATCAGCCCCAGCATTTT.

CDR3 sequence (DNA): TGTGCCAGCAGCTGGACAGTTAACTATGGCTACACCTTC. This encodes CASSWTVNYGYTF. This rearrangement joins TRBV7-9 to TRBJ1-2; D possibly corresponds to TRBD1 (6 bases). V was trimmed by 4 bases and J by 1 base, leaving 7 bases between them. Germline-derived CDR1 and CDR2 are SEHNR and FQNEAQ (reference sequence). The CDR3 contains 13 residues.